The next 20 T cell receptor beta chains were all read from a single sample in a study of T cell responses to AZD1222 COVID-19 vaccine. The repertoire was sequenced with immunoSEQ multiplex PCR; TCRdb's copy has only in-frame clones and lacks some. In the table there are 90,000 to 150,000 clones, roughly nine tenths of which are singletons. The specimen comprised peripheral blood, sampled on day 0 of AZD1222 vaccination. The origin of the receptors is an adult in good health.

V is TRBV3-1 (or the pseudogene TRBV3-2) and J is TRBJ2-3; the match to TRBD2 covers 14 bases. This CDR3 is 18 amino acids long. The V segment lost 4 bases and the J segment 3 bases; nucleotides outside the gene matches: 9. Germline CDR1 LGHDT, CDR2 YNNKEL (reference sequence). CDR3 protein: CASSPGLAGGRRTDTQYF. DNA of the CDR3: TGTGCCAGCAGCCCCGGACTAGCGGGAGGAAGAAGAACAGATACGCAGTATTTT.

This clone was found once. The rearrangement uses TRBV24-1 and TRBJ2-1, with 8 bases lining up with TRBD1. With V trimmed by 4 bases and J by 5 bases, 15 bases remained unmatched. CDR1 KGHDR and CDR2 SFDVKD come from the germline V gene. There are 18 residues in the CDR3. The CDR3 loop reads CATSDPSPTGEIHNEQFF. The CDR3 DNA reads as TGTGCCACCAGTGACCCCTCCCCGACAGGGGAAATACACAATGAGCAGTTCTTC.

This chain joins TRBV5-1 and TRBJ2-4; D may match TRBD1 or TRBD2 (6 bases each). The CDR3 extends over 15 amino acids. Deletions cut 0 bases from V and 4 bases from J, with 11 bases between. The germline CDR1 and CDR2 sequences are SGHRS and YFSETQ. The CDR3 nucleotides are TGCGCCAGCAGCTTGGACGGGGGCCTAAAAAACATTCAGTACTTC. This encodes CASSLDGGLKNIQYF.

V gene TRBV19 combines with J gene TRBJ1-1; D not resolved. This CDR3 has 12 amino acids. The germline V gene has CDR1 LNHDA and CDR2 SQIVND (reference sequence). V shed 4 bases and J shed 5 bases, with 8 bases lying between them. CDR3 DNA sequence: TGTGCCAGTAGTACCCACGTTACTGAAGCTTTCTTT. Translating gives CASSTHVTEAFF. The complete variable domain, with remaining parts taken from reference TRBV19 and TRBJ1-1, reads DGGITQSPKYLFRKEGQNVTLSCEQNLNHDAMYWYRQDPGQGLRLIYYSQIVNDFQKGDIAEGYSVSREKKESFPLTVTSAQKNPTAFYLCASSTHVTEAFFGQGTRLTVV.

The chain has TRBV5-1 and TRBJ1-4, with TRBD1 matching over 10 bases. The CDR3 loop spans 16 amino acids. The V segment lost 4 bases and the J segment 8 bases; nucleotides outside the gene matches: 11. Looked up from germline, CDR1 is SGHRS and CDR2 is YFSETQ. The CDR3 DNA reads TGCGCCAGCAGCGTCACCCCGGGGACAGGGGCCGAAAAACTGTTTTTT. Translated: CASSVTPGTGAEKLFF.

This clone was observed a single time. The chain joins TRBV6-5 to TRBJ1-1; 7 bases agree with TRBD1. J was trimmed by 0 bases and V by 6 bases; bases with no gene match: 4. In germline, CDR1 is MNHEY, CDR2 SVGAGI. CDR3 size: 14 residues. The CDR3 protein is CASRRDSLNTEAFF. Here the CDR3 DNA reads TGTGCCAGCAGACGGGACAGCCTGAACACTGAAGCTTTCTTT.

Written as DNA, the CDR3 is TGTGCCAGCAGCCAAGGCGGGAGGCACACAGATACGCAGTATTTT. This encodes CASSQGGRHTDTQYF. The chain has TRBV3-1 (or the pseudogene TRBV3-2) and TRBJ2-3; 8 positions match TRBD2. After removal of 1 base from V and 2 bases from J, the junction contained 2 bases not matched to a gene. CDR1 LGHDT and CDR2 YNNKEL come from the germline V gene (reference sequence). CDR3 length: 15 residues.

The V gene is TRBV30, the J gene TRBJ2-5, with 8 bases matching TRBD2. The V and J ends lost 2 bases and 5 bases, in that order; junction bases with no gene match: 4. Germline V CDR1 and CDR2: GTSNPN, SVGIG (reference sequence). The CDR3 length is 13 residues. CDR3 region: CAWSSGRGETQYF. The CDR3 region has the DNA TGTGCCTGGAGTAGCGGGAGAGGGGAGACCCAGTACTTC.

The CDR3 sequence: CASSPSGQEAFF. The CDR3 DNA is TGTGCCAGCTCACCATCCGGACAGGAAGCTTTCTTT. The chain combines TRBV18 with TRBJ1-1, with D tentatively TRBD1 (6 bases). The CDR3 covers 12 residues. The V gene lost 2 bases and the J gene lost 8 bases, with 9 bases spanning the gap. Germline V gene lookup returns CDR1 KGHSH and CDR2 LQKENI. Supplemented by reference TRBV18 and TRBJ1-1, the full variable domain reads NAGVMQNPRHLVRRRGQEARLRCSPMKGHSHVYWYRQLPEEGLKFMVYLQKENIIDESGMPKERFSAEFPKEGPSILRIQQVVRGDSAAYFCASSPSGQEAFFGQGTRLTVV.

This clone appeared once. The CDR3 bases are TGTGCCAGCCAGCTCATGGCAGGGGGCAATCAGCCCCAGCATTTT. Amino acids: CASQLMAGGNQPQHF. The V gene is TRBV6-6, the J gene TRBJ1-5, with D maybe TRBD1 (6 bases). Per germline, CDR1 MNHNY and CDR2 SVGAGI (reference sequence). V was cut by 8 bases and J by 2 bases, with 16 bases left in between. The CDR3 contains 15 residues.

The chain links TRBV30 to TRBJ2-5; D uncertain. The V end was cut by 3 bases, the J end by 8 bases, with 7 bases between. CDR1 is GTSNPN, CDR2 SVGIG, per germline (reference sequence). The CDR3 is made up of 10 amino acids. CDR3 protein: CAWRAETQYF. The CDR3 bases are TGTGCCTGGAGGGCCGAAACCCAGTACTTC.

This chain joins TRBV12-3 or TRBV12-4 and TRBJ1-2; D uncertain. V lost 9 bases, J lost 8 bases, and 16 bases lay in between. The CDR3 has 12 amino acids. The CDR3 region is CASKSEERGYTF. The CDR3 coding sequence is TGTGCCAGTAAGAGCGAAGAAAGGGGCTACACCTTC.

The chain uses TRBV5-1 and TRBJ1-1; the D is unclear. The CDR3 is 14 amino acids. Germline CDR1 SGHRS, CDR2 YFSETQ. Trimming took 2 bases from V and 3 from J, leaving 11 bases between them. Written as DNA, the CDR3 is TGCGCCAGCAGCTTAGTGGGAGGAGACACTGAAGCTTTCTTT. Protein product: CASSLVGGDTEAFF.

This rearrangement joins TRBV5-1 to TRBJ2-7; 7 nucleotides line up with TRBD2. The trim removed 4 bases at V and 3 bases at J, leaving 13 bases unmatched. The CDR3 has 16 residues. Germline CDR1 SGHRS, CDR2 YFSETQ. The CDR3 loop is CASSPARSGTHYEQYF. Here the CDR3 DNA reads TGCGCCAGCAGCCCGGCGCGGAGCGGGACCCACTACGAGCAGTACTTC.

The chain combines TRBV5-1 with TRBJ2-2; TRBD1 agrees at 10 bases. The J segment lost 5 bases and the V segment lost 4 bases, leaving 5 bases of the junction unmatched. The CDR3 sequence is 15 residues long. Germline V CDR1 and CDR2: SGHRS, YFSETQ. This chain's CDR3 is CASSAGQGWTGELFF. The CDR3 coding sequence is TGCGCCAGCAGCGCGGGACAGGGGTGGACCGGGGAGCTGTTTTTT.

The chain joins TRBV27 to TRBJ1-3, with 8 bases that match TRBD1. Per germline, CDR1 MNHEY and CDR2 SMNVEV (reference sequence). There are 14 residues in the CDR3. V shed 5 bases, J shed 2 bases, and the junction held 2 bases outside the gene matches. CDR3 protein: CASSPQGAGNTIYF. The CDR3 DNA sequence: TGTGCCAGCAGTCCACAGGGGGCTGGAAACACCATATATTTT.

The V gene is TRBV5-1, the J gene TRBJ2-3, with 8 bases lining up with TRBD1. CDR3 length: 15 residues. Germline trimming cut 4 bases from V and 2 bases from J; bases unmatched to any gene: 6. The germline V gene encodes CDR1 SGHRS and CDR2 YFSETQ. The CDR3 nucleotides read TGCGCCAGCAGCCCCGGGACAGGTCTCACAGATACGCAGTATTTT. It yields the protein CASSPGTGLTDTQYF. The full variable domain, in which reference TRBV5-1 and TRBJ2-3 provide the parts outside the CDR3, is KAGVTQTPRYLIKTRGQQVTLSCSPISGHRSVSWYQQTPGQGLQFLFEYFSETQRNKGNFPGRFSGRQFSNSRSEMNVSTLELGDSALYLCASSPGTGLTDTQYFGPGTRLTVL.

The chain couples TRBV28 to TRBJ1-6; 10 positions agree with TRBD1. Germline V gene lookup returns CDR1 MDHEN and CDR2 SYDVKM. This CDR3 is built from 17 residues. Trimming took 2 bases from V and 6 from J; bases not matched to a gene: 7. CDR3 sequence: CASSLQLTGGRNSPLHF. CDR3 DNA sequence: TGTGCCAGCAGTTTACAGTTGACAGGGGGCCGTAATTCACCCCTCCACTTT.

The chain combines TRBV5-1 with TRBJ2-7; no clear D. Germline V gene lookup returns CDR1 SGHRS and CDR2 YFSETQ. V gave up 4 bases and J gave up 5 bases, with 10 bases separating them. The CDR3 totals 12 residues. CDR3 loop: CASSPSAHEQYF. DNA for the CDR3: TGCGCCAGCAGCCCCTCCGCCCACGAGCAGTACTTC. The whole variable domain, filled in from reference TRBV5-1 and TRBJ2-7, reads KAGVTQTPRYLIKTRGQQVTLSCSPISGHRSVSWYQQTPGQGLQFLFEYFSETQRNKGNFPGRFSGRQFSNSRSEMNVSTLELGDSALYLCASSPSAHEQYFGPGTRLTVT.

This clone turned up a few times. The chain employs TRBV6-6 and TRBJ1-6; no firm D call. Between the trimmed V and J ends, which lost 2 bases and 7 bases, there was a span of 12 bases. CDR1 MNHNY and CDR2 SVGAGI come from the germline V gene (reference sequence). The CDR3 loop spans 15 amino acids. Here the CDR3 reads CASSYIQVGNSPLHF. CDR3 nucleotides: TGTGCCAGCAGTTACATCCAGGTCGGGAATTCACCCCTCCACTTT.